Following are 26 T cell receptor beta chains from one sample sequenced in a study of T cells in Graves' hyperthyroidism and ophthalmopathy. It was RNA transcripts that yielded the amplified TCR beta CDR3 regions. Carried out on the TCR CDR3, a first-round RT-PCR used the HTBI primer set. TCRdb reanalysed the multiplex PCR reads using MiXCR and keeps one entry per CDR3 protein. Altogether hundreds of thousands of distinct CDR3 sequences are present, around 39% being singletons, with the ten largest covering over 8%. The sequencing sample was made of blood. These receptors were taken from a man aged 18 to 30 with Graves' hyperthyroidism.

On this clonotype itself: A read error may be the cause here, since a much bigger clone is one base away. The chain uses TRBV7-9 and TRBJ1-1, with D hard to call. This CDR3 contains 13 residues. The V gene's germline CDR1 is SEHNR and CDR2 FQNEAQ (reference sequence). V was pared by 2 bases and J by 4 bases, with 8 bases between. The CDR3 coding sequence is TGTGCCAGCAGCTTAAGTGAGGCCACTGAAGCTTTCTTT. This gives the protein CASSLSEATEAFF.

This clonotype was counted at least ten times. J is TRBJ2-7 and V is TRBV29-1; D might be TRBD2 (6 bases). This CDR3 is 12 amino acids long. Germline lookup yields CDR1 SQVTM and CDR2 ANQGSEA. The V gene lost 5 bases and the J gene lost 2 bases, with 10 bases spanning the gap. The CDR3 is CSVFGGAYEQYF. The CDR3 DNA is TGCAGCGTTTTCGGCGGGGCCTACGAGCAGTACTTC.

This clonotype was counted a single time. The chain carries TRBV7-3 and TRBJ1-6; TRBD1 matches 11 bases. The CDR3 contains 15 residues. The J segment lost 8 bases and the V segment lost 5 bases, leaving 5 bases of the junction unmatched. The germline CDR1 and CDR2 sequences are SGHTA and FQGTGA. Here the CDR3 reads CASSGGDRGDSPLHF. CDR3 coding DNA: TGTGCCAGCAGCGGGGGGGACAGGGGGGATTCACCCCTCCACTTT.

This clonotype has just a few counts. V and J are TRBV7-2 and TRBJ1-3; D is unclear. From germline, CDR1 is SGHTA and CDR2 FQGNSA. With 2 bases removed from V and 0 bases from J, the gap between germline ends came to 8 bases. This CDR3 has 15 residues. The CDR3 bases are TGTGCCAGCAGCTTAAGTCCCAGCTCTGGAAACACCATATATTTT. This translates into CASSLSPSSGNTIYF.

This clonotype was seen ten or more times. The chain recombines TRBV2 with TRBJ1-5, with TRBD1 matching 8 bases. CDR1 and CDR2 (germline): SNHLY, FYNNEI. This CDR3 comprises 14 residues. The V gene end was trimmed by 6 bases and the J gene end by 5 bases; junction bases not matched to a gene: 6. The CDR3 nucleotides are TGTGCCAGCAGGAATGACAGGGGTTATCAGCCCCAGCATTTT. Encoded protein: CASRNDRGYQPQHF.

This clonotype was found many times. This chain links TRBV20-1 with TRBJ2-5; TRBD2 agrees at 12 bases. The CDR3 covers 17 residues. Losses at the gene ends were 5 bases for V and 1 base for J; bases not matched to a gene: 11. The germline V gene has CDR1 DFQATT and CDR2 SNEGSKA (reference sequence). The CDR3 bases are TGCAGTGCTTTCGTTTCCCGGACTAGCGGGATCCAAGAGACCCAGTACTTC. It translates to CSAFVSRTSGIQETQYF.

The V and J genes are TRBV7-9 and TRBJ1-4; 10 bases map to TRBD1. With V trimmed by 1 base and J by 14 bases, 4 bases remained unmatched. Germline V gives CDR1 SEHNR, CDR2 FQNEAQ (reference sequence). The CDR3 has 13 residues. Here the CDR3 reads CASSLGGQGNLFF. The CDR3 nucleotides are TGTGCCAGCAGCTTAGGGGGACAGGGGAACCTGTTTTTT.

This clonotype has only a few counts. The chain recombines TRBV6-5 with TRBJ2-7, with D possibly TRBD2 on 6 matching bases. Trimming pared 2 bases from V and 2 bases from J, leaving 13 bases between. The CDR3 length is 15 residues. Germline CDR1 and CDR2: MNHEY and SVGAGI. The CDR3 loop reads CASSYTGDRTYEQYF. In DNA form, the CDR3 reads TGTGCCAGCAGTTACACGGGAGACCGAACCTACGAGCAGTACTTC.

The J gene is TRBJ2-5, the V gene TRBV6-6, with D tentatively TRBD2 (6 bases). Trimming left V 5 bases short and J 5 bases short, with 18 bases between. CDR3 size: 15 residues. Germline-derived CDR1 and CDR2 are MNHNY and SVGAGI (reference sequence). CDR3 DNA: TGTGCCAGCAGTCAAACCCGGAGTGCGGGGGAGACCCAGTACTTC. Encoded protein: CASSQTRSAGETQYF.

This clonotype has a single count. The chain uses TRBV5-1 and TRBJ1-3; possible D gene TRBD1, 5 bases. This CDR3 has 13 residues. Looked up from germline, CDR1 is SGHRS and CDR2 is YFSETQ. V lost 0 bases, J lost 9 bases, and 10 bases lay in between. The CDR3 is CASSLEGTGTIYF. CDR3 nucleotides: TGCGCCAGCAGCTTGGAAGGGACGGGCACCATATATTTT. The whole variable domain, filled in from reference TRBV5-1 and TRBJ1-3, reads KAGVTQTPRYLIKTRGQQVTLSCSPISGHRSVSWYQQTPGQGLQFLFEYFSETQRNKGNFPGRFSGRQFSNSRSEMNVSTLELGDSALYLCASSLEGTGTIYFGEGSWLTVV.

This clonotype was recorded many times. The rearrangement uses TRBV6-5 and TRBJ1-1; no clear D. Germline V gives CDR1 MNHEY, CDR2 SVGAGI. Deletions cut 5 bases from V and 3 bases from J, with 13 bases between. The CDR3 has 14 residues. Here the CDR3 DNA reads TGTGCCAGCAGTGGATCGGCAGTACACACTGAAGCTTTCTTT. Translating gives CASSGSAVHTEAFF.

This clonotype was counted between two and nine times. The J gene is TRBJ2-5, the V gene TRBV12-3 or TRBV12-4; D might be TRBD2 (5 bases). This CDR3 spans 12 amino acids. V was clipped by 5 bases and J by 9 bases, with 13 bases between them. CDR3 sequence: CASSAPRAAQYF. DNA for the CDR3: TGTGCCAGCAGTGCCCCGAGAGCGGCCCAGTACTTC.

This clonotype occurred a few times. The chain employs TRBV5-1 and TRBJ1-1; the match to TRBD1 covers 10 bases. Germline V lookup: CDR1 SGHRS, CDR2 YFSETQ. The J segment lost 6 bases and the V segment lost 7 bases, leaving 9 bases of the junction unmatched. This CDR3 region has 14 residues. CDR3 nucleotide sequence: TGCGCCAGCTCCGGGACAGGGGATTCGGCTGAAGCTTTCTTT. Translation: CASSGTGDSAEAFF.

This clonotype appeared once. The rearrangement joins TRBV27 to TRBJ2-5; perhaps TRBD1 as D (6 bases). Germline CDR1 and CDR2: MNHEY and SMNVEV (reference sequence). This CDR3 spans 14 amino acids. V was clipped by 5 bases and J by 4 bases, with 14 bases between them. The CDR3 region is CASSPGLGGETQYF. CDR3 DNA: TGTGCCAGCAGTCCCGGCCTAGGGGGAGAGACCCAGTACTTC.

The CDR3 loop is CATSRGQGPNSPLHF. The CDR3 coding sequence is TGTGCCACCAGCAGGGGACAGGGGCCGAATTCACCCCTCCACTTT. The rearrangement links TRBV15 to TRBJ1-6; 10 bases map to TRBD1. The germline gives CDR1 LNHNV, CDR2 YYDKDF (reference sequence). Unmatched junction bases numbered 3, after V lost 3 bases and J lost 7 bases. The CDR3 is 15 residues long.

This chain links TRBV2 with TRBJ2-7; 7 bases are shared with TRBD2. J lost 5 bases, V lost 5 bases, and 12 bases had no gene match. Germline CDR1 and CDR2: SNHLY and FYNNEI. The CDR3 has 15 amino acids. The CDR3 coding sequence is TGTGCCAGCAGTTTGGACTGGACTAGTATTGACGAGCAGTACTTC. This translates into CASSLDWTSIDEQYF.

A remark on this clonotype: A much larger clone sits a single nucleotide away, making a read error possible. The rearrangement joins TRBV10-1 to TRBJ2-7; D gene ambiguous. Germline V gives CDR1 WNHNN, CDR2 SYGVQD (reference sequence). V was trimmed by 4 bases and J by 3 bases, leaving 13 bases between them. The CDR3 is 14 amino acids. This chain's CDR3 is CASSGGSTYYEQYF. The CDR3 coding sequence is TGCGCCAGCAGTGGAGGCAGCACCTACTACGAGCAGTACTTC.

The genes are TRBV2 and TRBJ2-2; 8 positions agree with TRBD2. The V gene end was trimmed by 6 bases and the J gene end by 4 bases; junction bases not matched to a gene: 10. This CDR3 has 16 residues. Germline CDR1 reads SNHLY; CDR2 reads FYNNEI. For the CDR3, the DNA is TGTGCCAGCAGCACCATAGCGGGGCTGAGCACCGGGGAGCTGTTTTTT. Protein sequence: CASSTIAGLSTGELFF.

About this clonotype: The CDR3 does not close with the conserved phenylalanine or tryptophan, likely indicating a read error. The rearrangement links TRBV2 to TRBJ2-2; D is ambiguous. The length of the CDR3 is 16 residues. Germline CDR1 is SNHLY and CDR2 is FYNNEI. V lost 6 bases, J lost 5 bases, and 19 bases lay in between. In DNA, the CDR3 is TGTGCCAGCAGCTTGGATCCAGGAAGGCTAACCGGGGAGCTGTTTTCT. This sequence encodes CASSLDPGRLTGELFS.

V usage is TRBV10-3 and J usage is TRBJ1-1, with 7 bases matching TRBD1. Germline values: CDR1 ENHRY, CDR2 SYGVKD. V dropped 7 bases and J dropped 0; count of bases not matched to a gene: 5. The CDR3 has 14 residues. CDR3 protein: CAINFGQVNTEAFF. CDR3 DNA: TGTGCCATCAATTTTGGACAGGTGAACACTGAAGCTTTCTTT.

This clonotype came up many times. The gene calls are TRBV20-1 and TRBJ1-5; possibly TRBD1 for D (5 bases). The CDR3 loop spans 13 amino acids. V lost 4 bases to trimming and J lost 0 bases, with 7 bases between them. The V gene's germline CDR1 is DFQATT and CDR2 SNEGSKA (reference sequence). The CDR3 DNA follows: TGCAGTGCTAATGGGGGTAGCAATCAGCCCCAGCATTTT. Amino acids: CSANGGSNQPQHF.

The V and J genes are TRBV5-1 and TRBJ2-7, with D unresolved. Trimming removed 2 bases from V and 2 bases from J, with 14 bases in between. CDR3 length: 15 residues. From germline, CDR1 is SGHRS and CDR2 YFSETQ. This CDR3 reads CASSLRDTLTYEQYF. The CDR3 DNA reads as TGCGCCAGCAGCTTACGAGATACTCTCACCTACGAGCAGTACTTC.

This sequence joins TRBV9 and TRBJ2-2, with D possibly matching TRBD2 (6 bases). CDR3 length: 16 residues. The V gene lost 4 bases and the J gene lost 0 bases, with 13 bases spanning the gap. Germline loops: CDR1 SGDLS, CDR2 YYNGEE. The CDR3 nucleotides read TGTGCCAGCAGCCGTTCCGGGACTGCGAACACCGGGGAGCTGTTTTTT. Translated, it gives CASSRSGTANTGELFF.

The sample holds a few counts of this clonotype. The CDR3 nucleotides are TGTGCCAGCAGTTACCTCCGGGACTGGGGGGAGACCCAGTACTTC. Protein product: CASSYLRDWGETQYF. The V call is TRBV7-6, the J call TRBJ2-5; TRBD2 is a possible D gene (6 bases). Germline-derived CDR1 and CDR2 are SGHVS and FNYEAQ. The ends were cut back, 6 bases at V and 5 bases at J, with 19 bases in the middle. The CDR3 consists of 15 residues.

Notes on this clonotype: Germline is not matched at one junction end, which may reflect a read error. The gene calls are TRBV7-9 and TRBJ2-5; D is undetermined. This CDR3 has 14 residues. Germline V lookup: CDR1 SEHNR, CDR2 FQNEAQ (reference sequence). Written as DNA, the CDR3 is TGTGCCAGCAGCTCCTGGGCGGAAAAAGAGGCCCAGTACTTC. The encoded protein is CASSSWAEKEAQYF.

V usage is TRBV7-8 and J usage is TRBJ2-5; 14 bases map to TRBD2. There are 15 residues in the CDR3. The junction had 3 bases not matched to a gene; V was cut back by 5 bases and J by 4 bases. Germline CDR1 is SGHVS and CDR2 is FQNEAQ. CDR3 sequence (DNA): TGTGCCAGCAGCCCGACTAGCGGGGGGGGAGAGACCCAGTACTTC. It codes for CASSPTSGGGETQYF.